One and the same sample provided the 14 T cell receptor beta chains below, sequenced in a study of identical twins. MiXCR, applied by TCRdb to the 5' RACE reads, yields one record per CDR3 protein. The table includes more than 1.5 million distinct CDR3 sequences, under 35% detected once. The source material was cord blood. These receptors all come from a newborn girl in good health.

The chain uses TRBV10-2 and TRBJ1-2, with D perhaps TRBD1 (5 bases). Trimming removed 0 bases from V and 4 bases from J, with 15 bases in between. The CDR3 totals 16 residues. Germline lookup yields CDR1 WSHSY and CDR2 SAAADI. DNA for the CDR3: TGCGCCAGCAGTGAGTCGTTGGTCAGGACACGCTATGGCTACACCTTC. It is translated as CASSESLVRTRYGYTF.

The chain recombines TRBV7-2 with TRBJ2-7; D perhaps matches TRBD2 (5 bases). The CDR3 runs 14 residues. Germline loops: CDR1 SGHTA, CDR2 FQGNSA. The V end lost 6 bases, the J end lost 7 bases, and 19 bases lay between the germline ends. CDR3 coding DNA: TGTGCCAGCAGACTAGGATTATCAAACAATGAGCAGTACTTC. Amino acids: CASRLGLSNNEQYF. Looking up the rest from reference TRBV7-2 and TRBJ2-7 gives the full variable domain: GAGVSQSPSNKVTEKGKDVELRCDPISGHTALYWYRQSLGQGLEFLIYFQGNSAPDKSGLPSDRFSAERTGGSVSTLTIQRTQQEDSAVYLCASRLGLSNNEQYFGPGTRLTVT.

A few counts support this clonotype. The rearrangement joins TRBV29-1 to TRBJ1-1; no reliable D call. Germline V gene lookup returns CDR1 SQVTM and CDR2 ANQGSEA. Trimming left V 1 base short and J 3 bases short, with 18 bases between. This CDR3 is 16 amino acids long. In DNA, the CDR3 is TGCAGCGTTGAAGTTGAGGAACAGTTTTATGACACTGAAGCTTTCTTT. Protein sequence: CSVEVEEQFYDTEAFF. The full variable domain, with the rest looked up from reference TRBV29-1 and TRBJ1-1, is SAVISQKPSRDICQRGTSLTIQCQVDSQVTMMFWYRQQPGQSLTLIATANQGSEATYESGFVIDKFPISRPNLTFSTLTVSNMSPEDSSIYLCSVEVEEQFYDTEAFFGQGTRLTVV.

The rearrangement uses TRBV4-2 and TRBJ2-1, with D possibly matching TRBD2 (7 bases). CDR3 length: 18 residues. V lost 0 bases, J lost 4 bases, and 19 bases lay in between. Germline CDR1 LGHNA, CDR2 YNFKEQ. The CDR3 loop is CASSQDSVRGGGYNEQFF. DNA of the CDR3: TGTGCCAGCAGCCAAGATTCGGTTAGGGGGGGGGGATACAATGAGCAGTTCTTC.

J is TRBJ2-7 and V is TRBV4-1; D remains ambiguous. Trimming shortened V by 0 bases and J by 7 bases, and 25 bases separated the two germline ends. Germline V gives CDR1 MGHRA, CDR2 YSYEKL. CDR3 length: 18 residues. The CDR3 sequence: CASSQDSLRISSYNEQYF. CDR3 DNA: TGCGCCAGCAGCCAAGATTCGTTGCGGATCAGCTCCTACAATGAGCAGTACTTC.

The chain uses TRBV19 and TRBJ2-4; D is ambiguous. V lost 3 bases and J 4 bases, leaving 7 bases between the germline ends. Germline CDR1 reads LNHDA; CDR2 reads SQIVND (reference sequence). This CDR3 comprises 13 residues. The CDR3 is CASSMDEKNIQYF. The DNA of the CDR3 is TGTGCCAGTAGTATGGACGAGAAAAACATTCAGTACTTC.

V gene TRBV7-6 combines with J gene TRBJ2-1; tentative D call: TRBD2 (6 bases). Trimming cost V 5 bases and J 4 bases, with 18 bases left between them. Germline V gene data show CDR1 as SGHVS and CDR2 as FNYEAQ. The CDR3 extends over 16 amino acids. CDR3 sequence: CASSLPSALPYNEQFF. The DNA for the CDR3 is TGTGCCAGCAGCCTACCTAGCGCCTTGCCTTACAATGAGCAGTTCTTC.

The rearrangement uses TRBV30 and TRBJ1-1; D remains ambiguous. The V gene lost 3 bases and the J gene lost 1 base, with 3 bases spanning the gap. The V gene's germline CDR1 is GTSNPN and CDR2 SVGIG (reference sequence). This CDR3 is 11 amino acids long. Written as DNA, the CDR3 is TGTGCCTGGAGACAGAACACTGAAGCTTTCTTT. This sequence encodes CAWRQNTEAFF.

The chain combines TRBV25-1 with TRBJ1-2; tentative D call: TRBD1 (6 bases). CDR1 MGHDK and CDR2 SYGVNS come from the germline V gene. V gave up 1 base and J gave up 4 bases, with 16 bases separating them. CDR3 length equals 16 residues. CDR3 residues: CASSESMGGQVYGYTF. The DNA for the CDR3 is TGTGCCAGCAGTGAATCCATGGGGGGGCAAGTCTATGGCTACACCTTC.

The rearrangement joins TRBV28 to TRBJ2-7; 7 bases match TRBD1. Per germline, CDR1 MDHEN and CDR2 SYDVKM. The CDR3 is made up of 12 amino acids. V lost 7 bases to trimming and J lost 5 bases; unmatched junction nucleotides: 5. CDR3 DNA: TGTGCCAGCACCCCGACAGGGCACGAGCAGTACTTC. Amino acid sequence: CASTPTGHEQYF.

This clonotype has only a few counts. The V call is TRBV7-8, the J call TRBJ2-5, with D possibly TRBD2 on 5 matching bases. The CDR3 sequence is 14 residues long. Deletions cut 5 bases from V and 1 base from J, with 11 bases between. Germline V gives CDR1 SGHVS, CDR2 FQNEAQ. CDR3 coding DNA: TGTGCCAGCAGCCGGCGGGCCCTCCAAGAGACCCAGTACTTC. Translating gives CASSRRALQETQYF.

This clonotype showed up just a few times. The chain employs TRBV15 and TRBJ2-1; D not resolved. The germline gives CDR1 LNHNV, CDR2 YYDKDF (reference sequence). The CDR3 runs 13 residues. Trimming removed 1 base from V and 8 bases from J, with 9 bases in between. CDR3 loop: CATSRGNGDEQFF. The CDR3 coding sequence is TGTGCCACCAGCAGAGGGAATGGGGATGAGCAGTTCTTC. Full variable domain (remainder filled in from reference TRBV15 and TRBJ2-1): DAMVIQNPRYQVTQFGKPVTLSCSQTLNHNVMYWYQQKSSQAPKLLFHYYDKDFNNEADTPDNFQSRRPNTSFCFLDIRSPGLGDTAMYLCATSRGNGDEQFFGPGTRLTVL.

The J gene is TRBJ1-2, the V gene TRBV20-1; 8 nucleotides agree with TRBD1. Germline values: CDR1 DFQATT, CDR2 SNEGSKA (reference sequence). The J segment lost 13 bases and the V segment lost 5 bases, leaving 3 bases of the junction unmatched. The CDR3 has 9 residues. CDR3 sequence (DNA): TGCAGTGCTGCTGACAGGGGCACCTTC. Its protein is CSAADRGTF.

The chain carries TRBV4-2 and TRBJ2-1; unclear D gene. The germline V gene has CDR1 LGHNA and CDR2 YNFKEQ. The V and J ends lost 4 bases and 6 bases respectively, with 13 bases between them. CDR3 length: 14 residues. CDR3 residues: CASSPSRRTNEQFF. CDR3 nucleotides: TGTGCCAGCAGCCCCTCCAGGAGAACCAATGAGCAGTTCTTC.